This record looks at one TCR beta chain sequence and its context. In the naive CD8 group, cells lacked CD45RO and were positively selected for CCR7, so terminally differentiated effector memory CD45RA+ cells were left out. This sample stems from a study of shared clonotypes between healthy human individuals. Assay used: immunoSEQ multiplex PCR; TCRdb lists only in-frame clones, some missing. The data contain about 2.2 million clones, about 93% of them seen just once; the ten biggest clones take up about 1.8%. Trimming removed 2 bases at V and 3 bases at J, with 11 bases between. The germline CDR1 and CDR2 sequences are KGHSH and LQKENI. The CDR3 contains 14 residues.

Sequencing used naive CD8+ T cells from PBMCs. The V gene is TRBV18, the J gene TRBJ2-7; D not resolved. The receptor's source is a man aged 18 to 30 in good health. Some clones in this sample may be carry-over from other donors' samples. CDR3 amino acids: CASSPSGPIYEQYF. DNA for the CDR3: TGTGCCAGCTCACCATCCGGCCCCATCTACGAGCAGTACTTC.